This entry describes one TCR beta chain. Its antigen is undetermined. The data derive from a study of T cells in Graves' hyperthyroidism and ophthalmopathy. From RNA transcripts, TCR beta CDR3 regions were amplified. The HTBI primer set was used in a first-round RT-PCR of the TCR CDR3. TCRdb itself ran the multiplex PCR reads through MiXCR, one entry per CDR3 protein. The sample yields around 300,000 distinct CDR3 sequences, roughly 22% seen once. Study-level results: Most clonotypes that expanded in the thyroid above 0.001 also showed up in blood. Using 13 V-J features, a model discriminated ophthalmopathy from stable hyperthyroidism.

This sample holds PBMCs from 8 to 10 ml fresh peripheral blood. Germline loops: CDR1 DFQATT, CDR2 SNEGSKA (reference sequence). V dropped 3 bases and J dropped 4 bases, with 12 bases sitting between them. The CDR3 covers 13 residues. The source is a man younger than 40 with Graves' ophthalmopathy. Sample: blood. This chain links TRBV20-1 with TRBJ1-1; D gene ambiguous. This chain's CDR3 is CSASSALGTEAFF. CDR3 nucleotides: TGCAGTGCTAGTTCGGCTTTGGGCACTGAAGCTTTCTTT.